This is a list of T cell receptor beta chains from one sample in a study of Ad26.COV2.S vaccination and SARS-CoV-2 variants. The table came from immunoSEQ multiplex PCR; TCRdb's copy has only in-frame clones and leaves some out. This sample carries hundreds of thousands of clones, 90% of them seen once, and the ten largest clones take more than 10%. Sequenced here: peripheral blood, sampled in a trial of Ad26.COV2.S vaccine versus placebo. Every receptor here comes from a person aged 18-60 years who received the Ad26.COV2.S COVID-19 vaccine or a placebo. The CDR3 runs from the conserved cysteine through the conserved F or W. A D gene is named only where the DNA matches it firmly. Expanded clones get a size class; other rows say once, few or many, or leave the size out.

v_call	d_call	j_call	clone_size	cdr3_aa	cdr3_nt
TRBV5-4	NA	TRBJ2-2	NA	CASSFARMPGELFF	TGTGCCAGCAGCTTTGCCAGGATGCCCGGGGAGCTGTTTTTT
TRBV25-1	NA	TRBJ2-5	NA	CASSEQLQETQYF	TGTGCCAGCAGTGAACAGCTCCAAGAGACCCAGTACTTC
TRBV18	TRBD1	TRBJ2-1	NA	CARWTGGGLDNEQFF	TGTGCCAGGTGGACAGGGGGAGGACTCGACAATGAGCAGTTCTTC
TRBV15	NA	TRBJ2-1	NA	CATSRDSREQFF	TGTGCCACCAGCAGAGATTCGCGAGAGCAGTTCTTC
TRBV5-1	NA	TRBJ1-2	once	CASSPGEYGYTF	TGCGCCAGCAGCCCGGGAGAGTATGGCTACACCTTC
TRBV6-5	NA	TRBJ2-1	once	CASRTAGSEQFF	TGTGCCAGCAGAACTGCAGGGAGTGAGCAGTTCTTC
TRBV11-2	NA	TRBJ2-3	NA	CASSLAAGSSTDTQYF	TGTGCCAGCAGCTTAGCGGCGGGTTCTAGCACAGATACGCAGTATTTT
TRBV5-6	NA	TRBJ1-6	NA	CASSSEIASSSPLHF	TGTGCCAGCAGCTCCGAGATTGCCTCCTCTTCACCCCTCCACTTT
TRBV10-3	TRBD1	TRBJ1-6	NA	CAISRQGLGAPLHF	TGTGCCATCAGTCGACAGGGGTTAGGCGCCCCCCTCCACTTT
TRBV2	TRBD1	TRBJ2-7	NA	CASSDKGAGTASYEQYF	TGTGCCAGCAGTGATAAAGGGGCCGGGACAGCCTCCTACGAGCAGTACTTC
TRBV10-3	TRBD1	TRBJ2-1	few	CAISRQGGDYEQFF	TGTGCCATCAGCCGACAGGGGGGGGATTATGAGCAGTTCTTC
TRBV11-2	NA	TRBJ2-1	NA	CASSFMAVTYNEQFF	TGTGCCAGCAGCTTTATGGCGGTAACGTACAATGAGCAGTTCTTC
TRBV11-2	TRBD2	TRBJ2-3	NA	CASSLGGRADTQYF	TGTGCCAGCAGCTTAGGAGGGAGGGCAGATACGCAGTATTTT